The 29 T cell receptor beta chains presented below share a single source sample, sequenced in a study of blood T cell repertoires in COVID-19. Generated by immunoSEQ multiplex PCR, the TCRdb table keeps only in-frame clones and is missing some. Of roughly 240,000 clones in the sample, around 87% were seen once. The source material was peripheral blood. The receptor source for this set is a young woman who had recovered from COVID-19.

CDR3 region: CASSLSVRGTEAFF. The CDR3 coding sequence is TGTGCCAGCAGTTTATCGGTCAGGGGCACTGAAGCTTTCTTT. The V call is TRBV27, the J call TRBJ1-1; D may be TRBD1 (6 bases). This CDR3 spans 14 amino acids. Germline values: CDR1 MNHEY, CDR2 SMNVEV (reference sequence). V was cut by 0 bases and J by 4 bases, with 9 bases left in between.

The chain couples TRBV3-1 (or the pseudogene TRBV3-2) to TRBJ2-3, with 9 positions matching TRBD2. Germline V gene sequence: CDR1 LGHDT, CDR2 YNNKEL (reference sequence). The CDR3 loop spans 19 amino acids. The V gene end was trimmed by 0 bases and the J gene end by 6 bases; junction bases not matched to a gene: 16. The CDR3 coding sequence is TGTGCCAGCAGCCAAGAGGGCCTAGCGGGGATCTTAGCAGGGGATACGCAGTATTTT. It translates to CASSQEGLAGILAGDTQYF.

This rearrangement joins TRBV19 to TRBJ1-2; D unresolved. The V end was cut by 0 bases, the J end by 5 bases, with 10 bases between. Germline V gene data show CDR1 as LNHDA and CDR2 as SQIVND (reference sequence). CDR3 size: 14 residues. The CDR3 loop reads CASSIDRGLYGYTF. The DNA for the CDR3 is TGTGCCAGTAGTATAGATCGCGGACTTTATGGCTACACCTTC. Drawing the rest from reference TRBV19 and TRBJ1-2, the complete variable domain is DGGITQSPKYLFRKEGQNVTLSCEQNLNHDAMYWYRQDPGQGLRLIYYSQIVNDFQKGDIAEGYSVSREKKESFPLTVTSAQKNPTAFYLCASSIDRGLYGYTFGSGTRLTVV.

A few counts support this clone. V is TRBV14 and J is TRBJ2-7; perhaps TRBD1 as D (6 bases). The CDR3 is 12 amino acids. Trimming pared 4 bases from V and 7 bases from J, leaving 11 bases between. The germline gives CDR1 SGHDN, CDR2 FVKESK. CDR3 bases: TGTGCCAGCAGCCCCGGACAGCGGGAGCAGTACTTC. Translated, it gives CASSPGQREQYF.

This chain uses TRBV2 with TRBJ2-1, with D possibly being TRBD2 (7 bases). The CDR3 extends over 14 amino acids. The V gene's germline CDR1 is SNHLY and CDR2 FYNNEI. Trimming stripped 7 bases from V and 5 bases from J, with 15 bases between. CDR3 DNA: TGTGCCAGCACGGGGGCGGGAGACCACAATGAGCAGTTCTTC. Its translation is CASTGAGDHNEQFF. The whole variable domain, remainder taken from reference TRBV2 and TRBJ2-1, is EPEVTQTPSHQVTQMGQEVILRCVPISNHLYFYWYRQILGQKVEFLVSFYNNEISEKSEIFDDQFSVERPDGSNFTLKIRSTKLEDSAMYFCASTGAGDHNEQFFGPGTRLTVL.

V is TRBV23-1 and J is TRBJ2-7; D is uncertain. TRBV23-1 has ORF status, its function being uncertain. The CDR3 is 13 amino acids. Trimming took off 1 base at V and 5 bases at J, with 9 bases between the two ends. The CDR3 DNA reads as TGCGCCAGCAGTCAATGCTACTTAAACGAGCAGTACTTC. Protein product: CASSQCYLNEQYF.

The chain is built from TRBV5-1 and TRBJ1-1; 8 nucleotides match TRBD1. There are 15 residues in the CDR3. V shed 4 bases and J 6 bases; nucleotides not matched to a gene: 11. Looked up from germline, CDR1 is SGHRS and CDR2 is YFSETQ. In nucleotides, the CDR3 is TGCGCCAGCAGCCTAATGGCGGCAGGGGGCTCTGAAGCTTTCTTT. This encodes CASSLMAAGGSEAFF.

This clone has just one count. The gene calls are TRBV7-9 and TRBJ1-1, with 10 bases that match TRBD1. The CDR3 totals 15 residues. V shed 5 bases, J shed 4 bases, and the junction held 7 bases outside the gene matches. Germline lookup yields CDR1 SEHNR and CDR2 FQNEAQ (reference sequence). CDR3 DNA sequence: TGTGCCAGCAGCGCAAGGACAGGGGGGCGCACTGAAGCTTTCTTT. Its translation is CASSARTGGRTEAFF.

The chain links TRBV2 to TRBJ1-3; D ambiguous. Germline V gene data show CDR1 as SNHLY and CDR2 as FYNNEI. CDR3 size: 13 residues. V was pared by 5 bases and J by 2 bases, with 7 bases between. The CDR3 DNA sequence: TGTGCCAGCAGTTTCGGGGCTGGAAACACCATATATTTT. Its protein is CASSFGAGNTIYF.

The genes are TRBV7-9 and TRBJ2-3; D is unresolved. Germline values: CDR1 SEHNR, CDR2 FQNEAQ (reference sequence). The CDR3 sequence is 14 residues long. The V and J ends lost 2 bases and 2 bases respectively, with 8 bases between them. The CDR3 here is CASSLSHNTDTQYF. CDR3 bases: TGTGCCAGCAGCTTAAGTCACAACACAGATACGCAGTATTTT.

This chain joins TRBV7-9 and TRBJ1-1, with 11 bases that match TRBD1. The CDR3 runs to 15 residues. The V gene's germline CDR1 is SEHNR and CDR2 FQNEAQ (reference sequence). The V and J ends lost 4 bases and 4 bases, in that order; junction bases with no gene match: 5. CDR3 sequence: CASSSTGTGGTEAFF. Written as DNA, the CDR3 is TGTGCCAGCAGCTCGACAGGGACAGGGGGCACTGAAGCTTTCTTT.

V and J are TRBV7-9 and TRBJ2-3, with 7 bases identical to TRBD1. V lost 7 bases, J lost 5 bases, and 9 bases stayed unmatched. Germline V gene sequence: CDR1 SEHNR, CDR2 FQNEAQ (reference sequence). CDR3 size: 14 residues. The CDR3 protein is CASNERGQGDTQYF. The DNA of the CDR3 is TGTGCCAGCAATGAAAGGGGGCAAGGAGATACGCAGTATTTT.

This clone was counted only a few times. The rearrangement uses TRBV4-1 and TRBJ2-7; TRBD2 is a possible D gene (6 bases). V dropped 0 bases and J dropped 4 bases, with 7 bases sitting between them. The CDR3 runs 13 residues. Germline CDR1 reads MGHRA; CDR2 reads YSYEKL. The CDR3 loop is CASSQEREYEQYF. CDR3 DNA: TGCGCCAGCAGCCAAGAACGGGAGTACGAGCAGTACTTC.

The V call is TRBV30, the J call TRBJ2-1; 14 positions agree with TRBD2. The V gene's germline CDR1 is GTSNPN and CDR2 SVGIG (reference sequence). This CDR3 has 13 amino acids. V shed 8 bases and J 7 bases; nucleotides not matched to a gene: 4. This chain's CDR3 is CARRLAGGNEQFF. CDR3 in DNA: TGTGCCCGAAGACTAGCGGGGGGGAATGAGCAGTTCTTC.

This chain uses TRBV9 with TRBJ1-3; D might be TRBD1 (6 bases). Trimming cost V 4 bases and J 2 bases, with 16 bases left between them. Germline V gives CDR1 SGDLS, CDR2 YYNGEE. The length of the CDR3 is 16 residues. DNA of the CDR3: TGTGCCAGCAGCCCGACCACAGGGAACCCTGGAAACACCATATATTTT. Translating gives CASSPTTGNPGNTIYF. The full variable domain, completed using reference TRBV9 and TRBJ1-3, is DSGVTQTPKHLITATGQRVTLRCSPRSGDLSVYWYQQSLDQGLQFLIQYYNGEERAKGNILERFSAQQFPDLHSELNLSSLELGDSALYFCASSPTTGNPGNTIYFGEGSWLTVV.

This clone was observed a single time. The chain combines TRBV19 with TRBJ1-1; D is possibly TRBD1 (5 bases). CDR1 is LNHDA, CDR2 SQIVND, per germline (reference sequence). Trimming stripped 2 bases from V and 2 bases from J, with 15 bases between. CDR3 length: 16 amino acids. CDR3 amino acids: CASSIRIGALNTEAFF. CDR3 bases: TGTGCCAGTAGTATAAGAATTGGGGCCCTCAACACTGAAGCTTTCTTT.

Only one count was recorded for this clone. This sequence joins TRBV15 and TRBJ2-5; D unresolved. The germline gives CDR1 LNHNV, CDR2 YYDKDF (reference sequence). This CDR3 region has 15 residues. V was cut by 3 bases and J by 1 base, with 12 bases left in between. CDR3 sequence reads: CATSSGRVIQETQYF. The CDR3 DNA reads TGTGCCACCAGCAGTGGTAGAGTTATCCAAGAGACCCAGTACTTC.

This clone was picked up a small number of times. The chain employs TRBV6-5 and TRBJ1-1; D unclear. This CDR3 is 14 amino acids long. Trimming cost V 2 bases and J 0 bases, with 7 bases left between them. Per germline, CDR1 MNHEY and CDR2 SVGAGI. CDR3 bases: TGTGCCAGCAGTTACGGCCTCATGAACACTGAAGCTTTCTTT. It translates to CASSYGLMNTEAFF.

The chain couples TRBV15 to TRBJ1-6, with 8 bases fitting TRBD1. This CDR3 spans 16 amino acids. V trimming: 2 bases; J trimming: 6 bases; junction bases outside the gene matches: 6. Germline values: CDR1 LNHNV, CDR2 YYDKDF (reference sequence). CDR3 bases: TGTGCCACCAGCAGATATCAGGGGGCGCTTAATTCACCCCTCCACTTT. This gives the protein CATSRYQGALNSPLHF. Full variable domain (outside the CDR3, taken from reference TRBV15 and TRBJ1-6): DAMVIQNPRYQVTQFGKPVTLSCSQTLNHNVMYWYQQKSSQAPKLLFHYYDKDFNNEADTPDNFQSRRPNTSFCFLDIRSPGLGDTAMYLCATSRYQGALNSPLHFGNGTRLTVT.

The chain joins TRBV3-1 (or the pseudogene TRBV3-2) to TRBJ2-3; 11 bases match TRBD2. V lost 3 bases and J lost 2; bases outside the gene matches: 4. Germline CDR1 is LGHDT and CDR2 is YNNKEL (reference sequence). The CDR3 contains 16 residues. CDR3 in DNA: TGTGCCAGCAGCCAGGCTAGCGGGGGGTACACAGATACGCAGTATTTT. It encodes CASSQASGGYTDTQYF.

V and J are TRBV7-2 and TRBJ2-2; the D gene is possibly TRBD2 (6 bases). This CDR3 has 15 amino acids. Germline CDR1 is SGHTA and CDR2 is FQGNSA. Trimming shortened V by 1 base and J by 6 bases, and 12 bases separated the two germline ends. The CDR3 sequence is CASSLGLATAGELFF. In DNA, the CDR3 is TGTGCCAGCAGCTTAGGGCTAGCGACGGCCGGGGAGCTGTTTTTT.

This chain joins TRBV7-9 and TRBJ2-1, with 8 bases lining up with TRBD1. This CDR3 region has 15 residues. J lost 5 bases, V lost 8 bases, and 11 bases had no gene match. Germline CDR1 reads SEHNR; CDR2 reads FQNEAQ (reference sequence). The CDR3 loop reads CASYTGGNNHNEQFF. The CDR3 DNA reads as TGTGCCAGCTATACAGGGGGGAATAACCACAATGAGCAGTTCTTC.

The V and J genes are TRBV7-2 and TRBJ2-2; perhaps TRBD2 as D (6 bases). The CDR3 spans 14 residues. V shed 5 bases and J shed 7 bases, with 14 bases lying between them. CDR1 SGHTA and CDR2 FQGNSA come from the germline V gene. Here the CDR3 reads CASSRGGYLGELFF. CDR3 bases: TGTGCCAGCAGCCGTGGGGGGTATCTCGGGGAGCTGTTTTTT.

This clone was observed a single time. This chain joins TRBV14 and TRBJ1-2; 8 bases are a match to TRBD1. The V segment lost 2 bases and the J segment 4 bases; nucleotides outside the gene matches: 6. CDR3 length: 15 residues. The germline V gene has CDR1 SGHDN and CDR2 FVKESK. In nucleotides, the CDR3 is TGTGCCAGCAGCCAAAGGACAGGGATTGGCTATGGCTACACCTTC. Amino acid sequence: CASSQRTGIGYGYTF.

V is TRBV7-3 and J is TRBJ2-2, with 12 bases lining up with TRBD1. Germline trimming cut 5 bases from V and 4 bases from J; bases unmatched to any gene: 14. CDR1 and CDR2 from the germline V gene are SGHTA and FQGTGA. The CDR3 is 19 residues long. The CDR3 region is CASSPGTGGPRVGTGELFF. CDR3 sequence (DNA): TGTGCCAGCAGCCCGGGGACAGGGGGCCCGAGGGTTGGCACCGGGGAGCTGTTTTTT.

The chain joins TRBV2 to TRBJ2-7; 8 bases fit TRBD2. The ends lost 2 bases at V and 7 bases at J; junction bases unmatched: 10. CDR1 and CDR2 from the germline V gene are SNHLY and FYNNEI. The CDR3 length is 15 residues. CDR3 region: CASSEFSAGAREQYF. CDR3 in DNA: TGTGCCAGCAGTGAATTTTCAGCGGGGGCGAGGGAGCAGTACTTC.

The chain employs TRBV11-3 and TRBJ2-3; TRBD1 matches 8 bases. The V gene's germline CDR1 is SGHNT and CDR2 YENEEA. V lost 5 bases to trimming and J lost 3 bases; unmatched junction nucleotides: 7. The CDR3 runs to 15 residues. This CDR3 is CASSQNRGKTDTQYF. DNA for the CDR3: TGTGCCAGCAGCCAAAACAGGGGGAAGACAGATACGCAGTATTTT. Based on the CDR3 plus reference TRBV11-3 and TRBJ2-3, the full variable domain is EAGVVQSPRYKIIEKKQPVAFWCNPISGHNTLYWYLQNLGQGPELLIRYENEEAVDDSQLPKDRFSAERLKGVDSTLKIQPAELGDSAVYLCASSQNRGKTDTQYFGPGTRLTVL.

The gene calls are TRBV28 and TRBJ1-2, with D possibly matching TRBD1 (5 bases). V lost 3 bases, J lost 10 bases, and 12 bases lay in between. This CDR3 spans 12 amino acids. Germline CDR1 and CDR2: MDHEN and SYDVKM. This CDR3 reads CASSLVGLDYTF. The CDR3 DNA reads as TGTGCCAGCAGTTTGGTGGGGCTGGACTACACCTTC.

The chain employs TRBV4-3 and TRBJ2-2; TRBD1 matches 9 bases. Germline trimming cut 11 bases from V and 6 bases from J; bases unmatched to any gene: 13. The CDR3 extends over 15 amino acids. Germline CDR1 is LGHNA and CDR2 is YSLEER. The CDR3 is CASRTGGNVAGELFF. In nucleotides, the CDR3 is TGCGCCTCTAGAACAGGGGGCAACGTAGCCGGGGAGCTGTTTTTT.